This T cell receptor beta chain was retrieved from a study of beta chain features in type 1 diabetes. Notes on the study in general: Diminished insertions and augmented deletions at VDJ junctions characterized type 1 diabetes patients. Shortening that was moderate but significant affected the TCRB CDR3s of Type 1 diabetes patients in all four CD4+ subsets. Shorter templates might be favored by PCR, and equally so in patients and in controls. Sequencing of cDNA might inflate the share of cells that strongly express TCR.

A single heparinised blood sample, averaging roughly 100 mL, was obtained per donor. The whole isolated RNA underwent reverse transcription, so sequencing captured expressed TCRB transcripts. Some clones are missing from TCRdb's copy, which holds only in-frame ones; the method was immunoSEQ multiplex PCR. The data hold 200,000 to 300,000 clones, with approximately 10% observed a single time. Trimming stripped 0 bases from V and 8 bases from J, with 10 bases between. This CDR3 region has 13 residues. In germline, CDR1 is SQVTM, CDR2 ANQGSEA. This clone was picked up a small number of times. The target antigen is unknown.

Sequenced input: naive CD4+ T cells from blood. This TCR came from a man aged 25 to 40 with type 1 diabetes. V is TRBV29-1 and J is TRBJ2-2; D is possibly TRBD2 (5 bases). In DNA, the CDR3 is TGCAGCGTTGAAGACCCGGGGTGGGGGGAGCTGTTTTTT. It specifies CSVEDPGWGELFF.